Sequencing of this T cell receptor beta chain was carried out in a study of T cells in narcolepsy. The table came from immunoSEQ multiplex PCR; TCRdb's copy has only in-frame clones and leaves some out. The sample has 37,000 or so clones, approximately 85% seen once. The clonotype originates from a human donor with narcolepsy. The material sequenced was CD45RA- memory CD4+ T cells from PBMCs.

The CDR3 protein is CASSLFIGNNEQFF. The CDR3 coding sequence is TGTGCCAGCAGCTTATTTATAGGAAACAATGAGCAGTTCTTC. The V gene is TRBV7-2, the J gene TRBJ2-1; D is uncertain. Trimming pared 2 bases from V and 5 bases from J, leaving 10 bases between. This CDR3 is 14 amino acids long. Germline assignment: CDR1 SGHTA and CDR2 FQGNSA.